Detailed here is one TCR beta chain. This sample is part of a study of blood T cell repertoires in COVID-19. Study summary: Samples of COVID-19 (acute and convalescent) were obtained from the United States, Italy and Spain. Nucleic acid was either cDNA or gDNA, and it came from T cells, B-cell-depleted T cells, or PBMCs.

This table comes from immunoSEQ multiplex PCR, and its TCRdb copy is limited to in-frame clones, with some not included. This sample has approximately 320,000 clones, with 85% found just once. From germline, CDR1 is LGHNT and CDR2 FRNRAP. The V end lost 3 bases, the J end lost 7 bases, and 7 bases lay between the germline ends. The CDR3 extends over 12 amino acids. The source material was peripheral blood. The chain joins TRBV12-5 to TRBJ1-5; D remains unclear. The receptor's source is a human donor in a cohort sampled during active COVID-19. The CDR3, as DNA: TGTGCTAGTGGTTTCCTCTACCAGCCCCAGCATTTT. Protein: CASGFLYQPQHF.